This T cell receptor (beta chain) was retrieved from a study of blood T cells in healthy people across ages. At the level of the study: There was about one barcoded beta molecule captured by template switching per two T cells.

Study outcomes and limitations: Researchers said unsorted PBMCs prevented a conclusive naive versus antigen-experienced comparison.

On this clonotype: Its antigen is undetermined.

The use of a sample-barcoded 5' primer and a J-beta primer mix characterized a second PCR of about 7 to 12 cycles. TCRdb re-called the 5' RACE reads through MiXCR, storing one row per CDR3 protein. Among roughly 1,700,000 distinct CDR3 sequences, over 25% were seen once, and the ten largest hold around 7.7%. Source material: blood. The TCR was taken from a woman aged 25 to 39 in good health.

The CDR3 reads CASSLSISLNTEAFF. CDR3 in DNA: TGTGCCAGCAGCTTATCAATCAGTTTGAACACTGAAGCTTTCTTT. This chain connects TRBV7-2 to TRBJ1-1; D call uncertain. The CDR3 has 15 residues. V lost 2 bases to trimming and J lost 0 bases, with 10 bases between them. The germline V gene encodes CDR1 SGHTA and CDR2 FQGNSA.